The clone carrying this T cell receptor (beta chain) was recorded a few times. This specimen belongs to a study of cytomegalovirus exposure and HLA in healthy donors. Researchers ran the PCR with 60 Vbeta and 13 Jbeta primers. TCRdb's copy holds only in-frame clones and misses some; the assay was immunoSEQ multiplex PCR. The sample lists some 150,000 clones, nearly 80% occurring once. Sequenced: PBMCs. The receptor's source is a man younger than 30 in good health and CMV-seropositive.

CDR3 sequence: CSVDRRISYGYTF. The DNA of the CDR3 is TGCAGCGTTGACCGCAGGATCAGCTATGGCTACACCTTC. The chain carries TRBV29-1 and TRBJ1-2; D unclear. This CDR3 spans 13 amino acids. Deletions cut 3 bases from V and 4 bases from J, with 12 bases between. Germline loops: CDR1 SQVTM, CDR2 ANQGSEA.